This T cell receptor beta chain is from a study of blood T cells in healthy people across ages. Germline CDR1 reads DFQATT; CDR2 reads SNEGSKA (reference sequence). The CDR3 consists of 15 residues. V dropped 0 bases and J dropped 2 bases, with 13 bases sitting between them. For the second PCR, which ran for about 7 to 11 cycles, a sample-barcoded 5' primer and a J-beta primer mix were used. TCRdb passed the 5' RACE reads through MiXCR, listing each CDR3 protein once. The sample includes about 780,000 distinct CDR3 sequences, about 47% of them seen just once. This sequence joins TRBV20-1 and TRBJ2-5; D not resolved. The sequenced material came from blood. This clonotype was obtained from an elderly man in good health. The CDR3 is CSARESSQVQETQYF. DNA for the CDR3: TGCAGTGCTAGAGAAAGTTCTCAGGTTCAAGAGACCCAGTACTTC.